One and the same sample provided the 23 T cell receptor beta chains below, sequenced in a study of Graves' ophthalmopathy and Graves' hyperthyroidism. Amplifying from RNA transcripts, the study obtained TCR beta CDR3 regions. An opening RT-PCR round employed HTBI primers and preceded a second-round multiplex PCR. TCRdb independently ran MiXCR on the multiplex PCR reads; one entry per CDR3 protein. The sample consists of about 480,000 distinct CDR3 sequences, about 15% of them appearing once. The sequenced sample was blood. The receptor source for this set is a woman aged 30 to 39 with Graves' ophthalmopathy.

This clonotype was observed many times. V and J are TRBV24-1 and TRBJ1-5; no clear D gene. CDR1 KGHDR and CDR2 SFDVKD come from the germline V gene. The CDR3 length is 12 residues. Trimming took off 0 bases at V and 6 bases at J, with 2 bases between the two ends. CDR3 in amino acids: CATSDLSQPQHF. The CDR3 DNA reads TGTGCCACCAGTGATTTGTCTCAGCCCCAGCATTTT.

This clonotype was seen many times. This rearrangement joins TRBV19 to TRBJ2-7; a possible D gene is TRBD1 (5 bases). The CDR3 has 15 residues. Germline V lookup: CDR1 LNHDA, CDR2 SQIVND (reference sequence). The V and J ends lost 6 bases and 1 base respectively, with 16 bases between them. CDR3 sequence: CASSPQGLISYEQYF. The CDR3 DNA reads as TGTGCCAGTAGCCCCCAGGGCCTGATTTCCTACGAGCAGTACTTC.

This clonotype was observed at least ten times. The CDR3 DNA sequence: TGTGCCAGCAGTTTTGCAGACGGGGAGCTGTTTTTT. Encoded protein: CASSFADGELFF. This chain connects TRBV28 to TRBJ2-2; D unresolved. The CDR3 sequence is 12 residues long. The V gene's germline CDR1 is MDHEN and CDR2 SYDVKM. The V end lost 3 bases, the J end lost 7 bases, and 6 bases lay between the germline ends.

This clonotype was seen a handful of times. One junction end disagrees with the germline gene, perhaps due to a read error. This chain joins TRBV18 and TRBJ2-5; D possibly uses TRBD1 or TRBD2 (5 bases each). CDR1 is KGHSH, CDR2 LQKENI, per germline. The CDR3 runs to 12 residues. The CDR3 loop is CASSPGGETKYF. In nucleotides, the CDR3 is TGTGCCAGCTCACCAGGGGGAGAGACCAAGTACTTC.

About this clonotype: This may stem from a read error, because a much larger clone lies one nucleotide away. This chain connects TRBV5-1 to TRBJ2-7; 8 bases align to TRBD1. The CDR3 consists of 13 residues. The V and J ends lost 8 bases and 5 bases, in that order; junction bases with no gene match: 9. Germline V gives CDR1 SGHRS, CDR2 YFSETQ. CDR3 region: CASDLGTGDEQYV. CDR3 coding DNA: TGCGCCAGTGATCTCGGGACAGGTGACGAGCAGTACGTC.

The chain is built from TRBV5-1 and TRBJ1-5; maybe TRBD1 (5 bases). V shed 4 bases and J shed 6 bases, with 11 bases lying between them. The germline V gene encodes CDR1 SGHRS and CDR2 YFSETQ. The CDR3 loop spans 13 amino acids. CDR3 coding DNA: TGCGCCAGCAGCGAGGGACCGGGTCAGCCCCAGCATTTT. This translates into CASSEGPGQPQHF.

This clonotype was detected ten times or more. The rearrangement joins TRBV29-1 to TRBJ1-2; no firm D call. The CDR3 loop spans 11 amino acids. Germline CDR1 SQVTM, CDR2 ANQGSEA. V gave up 7 bases and J gave up 6 bases, with 12 bases separating them. CDR3 nucleotides: TGCAGCGGCCTCGGGCCGGATGGCTACACCTTC. This gives the protein CSGLGPDGYTF.

In this sample, this clonotype turned up many times. This chain links TRBV6-1 with TRBJ1-1; 9 bases fit TRBD1. From germline, CDR1 is MNHNS and CDR2 SASEGT. The CDR3 contains 15 residues. The V and J ends lost 6 bases and 0 bases, in that order; junction bases with no gene match: 5. The CDR3 coding sequence is TGTGCCAGCAGGGAACAGGGGGCGGTGAACACTGAAGCTTTCTTT. Its translation is CASREQGAVNTEAFF.

The table lists this clonotype with many counts. The gene calls are TRBV12-3 or TRBV12-4 and TRBJ1-1; TRBD1 aligns across 10 bases. The CDR3 totals 15 residues. With V trimmed by 5 bases and J by 7 bases, 10 bases remained unmatched. This CDR3 is CASSRWTGGEREAFF. In DNA, the CDR3 is TGTGCCAGCAGTCGATGGACAGGGGGAGAGCGTGAAGCTTTCTTT.

This clonotype showed up many times. The V gene is TRBV20-1, the J gene TRBJ2-5, with D maybe TRBD1 (6 bases). V dropped 1 base and J dropped 2 bases, with 8 bases sitting between them. The CDR3 is 13 residues long. In germline, CDR1 is DFQATT, CDR2 SNEGSKA (reference sequence). The CDR3 is CSARGGGQETQYF. DNA of the CDR3: TGCAGTGCTAGAGGAGGGGGTCAAGAGACCCAGTACTTC.

This clonotype was picked up many times. V and J are TRBV11-1 and TRBJ1-1; TRBD1 matches at 7 bases. Germline CDR1 and CDR2: SGHAT and FQDESV (reference sequence). This CDR3 is built from 16 residues. The V and J ends lost 5 bases and 0 bases, in that order; junction bases with no gene match: 9. This CDR3 reads CASSVGRTGLNTEAFF. The CDR3 DNA sequence: TGTGCCAGCAGCGTAGGGAGGACAGGACTGAACACTGAAGCTTTCTTT. Based on the CDR3 plus reference TRBV11-1 and TRBJ1-1, the full variable domain is EAEVAQSPRYKITEKSQAVAFWCDPISGHATLYWYRQILGQGPELLVQFQDESVVDDSQLPKDRFSAERLKGVDSTLKIQPAELGDSAMYLCASSVGRTGLNTEAFFGQGTRLTVV.

This clonotype was detected many times. The rearrangement uses TRBV6-1 and TRBJ2-7; TRBD1 is a possible D gene (6 bases). The germline V gene has CDR1 MNHNS and CDR2 SASEGT. There are 15 residues in the CDR3. Trimming pared 6 bases from V and 4 bases from J, leaving 19 bases between. DNA for the CDR3: TGTGCCAGCAGCCACGAACTCACCAGGGGTTACGAGCAGTACTTC. Translation: CASSHELTRGYEQYF.

The CDR3 DNA reads as TGTGCCAGCAGTGACAGGGGCCGAACTTATAGCAATCAGCCCCAGCATTTT. Protein: CASSDRGRTYSNQPQHF. V usage is TRBV6-4 and J usage is TRBJ1-5; tentative D call: TRBD1 (5 bases). The CDR3 has 17 residues. Germline V lookup: CDR1 MRHNA, CDR2 SNTAGT. Between the trimmed V and J ends, which lost 2 bases and 0 bases, there was a span of 14 bases.

In this sample, this clonotype turned up many times. CDR3 in DNA: TGTGCTAGTGGTTCGGGGGGTTTTCTCCACGAGCAGTACTTC. Translation: CASGSGGFLHEQYF. The chain has TRBV12-5 and TRBJ2-7, with 7 nucleotides matching TRBD2. J lost 5 bases, V lost 4 bases, and 8 bases had no gene match. Germline V gene lookup returns CDR1 LGHNT and CDR2 FRNRAP. The CDR3 has 14 amino acids.

In the case of this clonotype: A read error may explain this, as a much larger clone is one base away. This chain uses TRBV28 with TRBJ1-5; no reliable D call. CDR3 size: 12 residues. Between the trimmed V and J ends, which lost 8 bases and 7 bases, there was a span of 12 bases. Germline V gene lookup returns CDR1 MDHEN and CDR2 SYDVKM. The CDR3 protein is CASLDSVQPQHF. The CDR3 nucleotides read TGTGCCAGCCTGGATAGTGTCCAGCCCCAGCATTTT.

This clonotype was detected many times. V usage is TRBV6-1 and J usage is TRBJ1-5; maybe TRBD1 (5 bases). Germline V gene sequence: CDR1 MNHNS, CDR2 SASEGT. The CDR3 sequence is 14 residues long. Trimming took 1 base from V and 7 from J, leaving 11 bases between them. The CDR3 nucleotides are TGTGCCAGCAGTGAAGGGGGGGGAGGACAGCCCCAGCATTTT. Protein sequence: CASSEGGGGQPQHF.

The V gene is TRBV20-1, the J gene TRBJ2-7, with TRBD2 matching 12 bases. Germline assignment: CDR1 DFQATT and CDR2 SNEGSKA (reference sequence). The CDR3 consists of 16 residues. Unmatched junction bases numbered 9, after V lost 0 bases and J lost 6 bases. The CDR3 here is CSARDPRLAGAGEQYF. Written as DNA, the CDR3 is TGCAGTGCTAGAGATCCTCGACTAGCGGGAGCGGGCGAGCAGTACTTC.

The sample holds many counts of this clonotype. This chain connects TRBV28 to TRBJ1-1, with 9 positions matching TRBD1. After removal of 7 bases from V and 6 bases from J, the junction contained 9 bases not matched to a gene. The germline CDR1 and CDR2 sequences are MDHEN and SYDVKM. This CDR3 comprises 14 residues. The CDR3 reads CASTDPGQGAEAFF. The CDR3, as DNA: TGTGCCAGCACAGACCCGGGACAGGGTGCTGAAGCTTTCTTT.

This clonotype was observed at least ten times. The J gene is TRBJ1-2, the V gene TRBV27; tentative D call: TRBD1 (5 bases). The CDR3 length is 15 residues. V was trimmed by 2 bases and J by 4 bases, leaving 14 bases between them. Germline V gene data show CDR1 as MNHEY and CDR2 as SMNVEV (reference sequence). CDR3 coding DNA: TGTGCCAGCAGTTTAGCGGGGGTTGGGGGCTATGGCTACACCTTC. Protein product: CASSLAGVGGYGYTF.

This clonotype was counted many times. V and J are TRBV12-3 or TRBV12-4 and TRBJ1-1; perhaps TRBD1 as D (5 bases). The CDR3 extends over 15 amino acids. With 6 bases removed from V and 0 bases from J, the gap between germline ends came to 14 bases. As DNA, the CDR3 is TGTGCCAGCAGGAATGGGGGGACGCTGAACACTGAAGCTTTCTTT. Protein product: CASRNGGTLNTEAFF.

This clonotype was detected only a few times. The chain has TRBV7-8 and TRBJ2-6, with D perhaps TRBD2 (6 bases). This CDR3 is 13 amino acids long. The V gene's germline CDR1 is SGHVS and CDR2 FQNEAQ. V lost 5 bases, J lost 6 bases, and 8 bases lay in between. For the CDR3, the DNA is TGTGCCAGCAGCCCGCGGGAGGCCAACGTCCTGACTTTC. It codes for CASSPREANVLTF.

In regard to this clonotype: The conserved phenylalanine or tryptophan is not found at the CDR3 terminus, so this likely reflects a read error. The chain has TRBV11-2 and TRBJ1-2; 10 bases line up with TRBD1. CDR3 size: 13 residues. Germline assignment: CDR1 SGHAT and CDR2 FQNNGV. V lost 5 bases to trimming and J lost 8 bases; unmatched junction nucleotides: 5. CDR3 sequence reads: CASSLDRGGGYTY. The CDR3 DNA is TGTGCCAGCAGCCTGGACAGGGGGGGGGGCTACACCTAC.

In the case of this clonotype: One base away lies a much larger clone, so this may be a sequencing read error. The chain couples TRBV4-2 to TRBJ2-7; 10 nucleotides agree with TRBD2. V lost 3 bases and J lost 4; bases outside the gene matches: 3. The CDR3 runs to 14 residues. Germline V gene sequence: CDR1 LGHNA, CDR2 YNFKEQ. The CDR3 DNA reads TGTGCCAGCAGCCAGGGTAGCGGGAGGTACGAGCAGTACTTC. Amino acids: CASSQGSGRYEQYF.